The TCR beta chain under discussion was sequenced for a study of blood T cell repertoires in COVID-19. Study context: T cells, B-cell-depleted T cells, or PBMCs supplied cDNA or gDNA.

Here immunoSEQ multiplex PCR was the method, and the copy in TCRdb shows in-frame clones only, minus some. Of 200,000 to 250,000 clones in the sample, 86% are singletons; the top ten hold 2% to 2.5%. The CDR3 consists of 13 residues. Germline CDR1 reads LGHNT; CDR2 reads FRNRAP. Recruitment covered about 25 US areas and drew participants whose ages spanned 18 to 89 years. The chain has TRBV12-5 and TRBJ2-7; a possible D gene is TRBD1 (5 bases). The specimen sequenced was PBMCs or T cells enriched from blood (not recorded which). This sequence originates from a woman aged 45 to 65 who had recovered from COVID-19. CDR3 DNA sequence: TGTGTCCTATCCAGGGTCCCCACCTACGAGCAGTACTTC. It codes for CVLSRVPTYEQYF.